The 32 T cell receptor beta chains in this list originate from one sample, sequenced in a study of a mutant IDH1 vaccine in newly diagnosed glioma. The sample's time point: baseline, week 1 (first vaccination visit). The sample's treatment: pre-vaccination baseline after standard-of-care therapy. The data were produced by immunoSEQ multiplex PCR, yet TCRdb's version contains in-frame clones alone and is incomplete. In the table there are 75,000 to 100,000 clones, roughly 80% of which are singletons. The sample in question was PBMCs, obtained from a glioma patient treated with radiotherapy, temozolomide or both. All receptors derive from a middle-aged man with glioma. Some clones in this sample may be carry-over from other donors' samples.

In DNA form, the CDR3 reads TGTGCCAGCAGCGTAGGAGGTAGTATGGGCGCCCATGAAAAACTGTTTTTT. Translation: CASSVGGSMGAHEKLFF. The chain recombines TRBV9 with TRBJ1-4; D ambiguous. The CDR3 sequence is 17 residues long. The germline gives CDR1 SGDLS, CDR2 YYNGEE. The V and J ends lost 0 bases and 6 bases respectively, with 18 bases between them.

This rearrangement joins TRBV10-2 to TRBJ1-1; 9 positions match TRBD1. From germline, CDR1 is WSHSY and CDR2 SAAADI. V lost 6 bases and J lost 2; bases outside the gene matches: 7. This CDR3 region has 15 residues. The CDR3 sequence: CASRLPGQGNTEAFF. Here the CDR3 DNA reads TGCGCCAGCAGACTGCCGGGACAGGGAAACACTGAAGCTTTCTTT.

The rearrangement uses TRBV13 and TRBJ2-7, with TRBD2 identical over 10 bases. Germline V gene sequence: CDR1 PRHDT, CDR2 FYEKMQ (reference sequence). Unmatched junction bases numbered 5, after V lost 5 bases and J lost 1 base. The CDR3 sequence is 15 residues long. The CDR3 region has the DNA TGTGCCAGCAGCGTCAGCGGGGGGGGTTCCTACGAGCAGTACTTC. This sequence encodes CASSVSGGGSYEQYF.

This chain joins TRBV29-1 and TRBJ2-3, with 9 nucleotides matching TRBD2. The CDR3 contains 14 residues. Germline CDR1 and CDR2: SQVTM and ANQGSEA. Losses at the gene ends were 7 bases for V and 4 bases for J; bases not matched to a gene: 9. CDR3 bases: TGCAGCGCCTCGGGCGGGGGGGTCGCAGATACGCAGTATTTT. It translates to CSASGGGVADTQYF.

The chain links TRBV9 to TRBJ2-7; TRBD1 might be the D (6 bases). The CDR3 consists of 16 residues. Looked up from germline, CDR1 is SGDLS and CDR2 is YYNGEE. Trimming pared 0 bases from V and 5 bases from J, leaving 18 bases between. CDR3 region: CASSVGLGRGLDEQYF. CDR3 DNA: TGTGCCAGCAGCGTAGGACTGGGCAGGGGTTTGGACGAGCAGTACTTC. Full variable domain (rest looked up from reference TRBV9 and TRBJ2-7): DSGVTQTPKHLITATGQRVTLRCSPRSGDLSVYWYQQSLDQGLQFLIQYYNGEERAKGNILERFSAQQFPDLHSELNLSSLELGDSALYFCASSVGLGRGLDEQYFGPGTRLTVT.

The chain couples TRBV10-1 to TRBJ1-2; no clear D. The CDR3 totals 12 residues. The ends were cut back, 6 bases at V and 4 bases at J, with 9 bases in the middle. Germline loops: CDR1 WNHNN, CDR2 SYGVQD (reference sequence). The DNA of the CDR3 is TGCGCCAGCAGCGGCCCATCCTATGGCTACACCTTC. This translates into CASSGPSYGYTF.

The gene calls are TRBV6-6 and TRBJ2-5, with D unresolved. V lost 8 bases, J lost 4 bases, and 8 bases lay in between. The CDR3 loop spans 11 amino acids. Germline V gives CDR1 MNHNY, CDR2 SVGAGI (reference sequence). The CDR3 DNA reads as TGTGCCAGCTCGAGACTAGAGACCCAGTACTTC. It translates to CASSRLETQYF.

DNA for the CDR3: TGTGCCTGGACCCCCGGGAACAGGGACACTGAAGCTTTCTTT. This encodes CAWTPGNRDTEAFF. V usage is TRBV30 and J usage is TRBJ1-1; a possible D gene is TRBD1 (6 bases). Germline V gives CDR1 GTSNPN, CDR2 SVGIG (reference sequence). The CDR3 runs 14 residues. Trimming removed 4 bases at V and 3 bases at J, with 15 bases between.

V usage is TRBV29-1 and J usage is TRBJ1-1; TRBD1 matches 9 bases. Per the germline V gene, CDR1 is SQVTM and CDR2 is ANQGSEA. This CDR3 contains 14 residues. J lost 1 base, V lost 5 bases, and 5 bases had no gene match. The CDR3 DNA sequence: TGCAGCGTTCCACAGGGGGCGGGGAACACTGAAGCTTTCTTT. This codes for CSVPQGAGNTEAFF.

This chain joins TRBV7-2 and TRBJ1-3; D perhaps matches TRBD1 (5 bases). V dropped 5 bases and J dropped 2 bases, with 13 bases sitting between them. The CDR3 runs to 15 residues. Germline CDR1 SGHTA, CDR2 FQGNSA. CDR3 loop: CASSAQPRAGNTIYF. CDR3 sequence (DNA): TGTGCCAGCAGCGCCCAACCCAGGGCTGGAAACACCATATATTTT.

V and J are TRBV19 and TRBJ1-2; D gene ambiguous. V was clipped by 6 bases and J by 13 bases, with 18 bases between them. In germline, CDR1 is LNHDA, CDR2 SQIVND (reference sequence). The CDR3 sequence is 12 residues long. The CDR3 nucleotides are TGTGCCAGTAGGACCTGGACCTCGTTGGTCACCTTC. Its protein product is CASRTWTSLVTF.

This clone has just a few counts. This chain joins TRBV11-2 and TRBJ2-1; 10 bases are shared with TRBD1. The V gene end was trimmed by 5 bases and the J gene end by 3 bases; junction bases not matched to a gene: 7. CDR3 length: 16 residues. Germline V CDR1 and CDR2: SGHAT, FQNNGV. The CDR3 sequence: CASSPRQGALYNEQFF. DNA for the CDR3: TGTGCCAGCAGCCCGCGACAGGGGGCTCTCTACAATGAGCAGTTCTTC.

This clone was counted many times. The genes are TRBV5-6 and TRBJ1-2; 8 bases fit TRBD1. The germline V gene encodes CDR1 SGHDT and CDR2 YYEEEE. The CDR3 has 16 amino acids. The V segment lost 4 bases and the J segment 3 bases; nucleotides outside the gene matches: 11. The CDR3 DNA is TGTGCCAGCAGCCTCCCACAGGGGGGTAAGGACTATGGCTACACCTTC. This sequence encodes CASSLPQGGKDYGYTF.

V is TRBV5-1 and J is TRBJ1-3; TRBD1 might be the D (6 bases). V gave up 4 bases and J gave up 0 bases, with 14 bases separating them. Looked up from germline, CDR1 is SGHRS and CDR2 is YFSETQ. This CDR3 has 16 amino acids. The CDR3 sequence: CASSPVGGNSGNTIYF. CDR3 DNA: TGCGCCAGCAGCCCTGTGGGGGGCAACTCTGGAAACACCATATATTTT.

This clone was seen only once. The chain has TRBV4-1 and TRBJ2-3, with 8 bases lining up with TRBD1. CDR3 length: 17 residues. Germline V lookup: CDR1 MGHRA, CDR2 YSYEKL. After removal of 1 base from V and 2 bases from J, the junction contained 8 bases not matched to a gene. CDR3: CASSQAPTGGFTDTQYF. CDR3 DNA: TGCGCCAGCAGCCAAGCCCCAACAGGGGGATTCACAGATACGCAGTATTTT.

The gene calls are TRBV5-1 and TRBJ2-1; D is undetermined. Per germline, CDR1 SGHRS and CDR2 YFSETQ. The ends were cut back, 3 bases at V and 7 bases at J, with 8 bases in the middle. The CDR3 runs 12 residues. CDR3 nucleotide sequence: TGCGCCAGCAGCTGGGAAGGGAATGAGCAGTTCTTC. Its protein product is CASSWEGNEQFF. The full variable domain, with the rest looked up from reference TRBV5-1 and TRBJ2-1, is KAGVTQTPRYLIKTRGQQVTLSCSPISGHRSVSWYQQTPGQGLQFLFEYFSETQRNKGNFPGRFSGRQFSNSRSEMNVSTLELGDSALYLCASSWEGNEQFFGPGTRLTVL.

V and J are TRBV11-2 and TRBJ2-2; D uncertain. V lost 5 bases and J 5 bases, leaving 15 bases between the germline ends. The V gene's germline CDR1 is SGHAT and CDR2 FQNNGV. This CDR3 is built from 15 residues. The CDR3 region has the DNA TGTGCCAGCAGCCCGCCCCGAAGGGCGACCGGGGAGCTGTTTTTT. Residues: CASSPPRRATGELFF.

This chain joins TRBV6-5 and TRBJ2-7, with a weak D call TRBD2 (6 bases). This CDR3 has 13 amino acids. Germline CDR1 is MNHEY and CDR2 is SVGAGI. Trimming stripped 7 bases from V and 5 bases from J, with 15 bases between. Here the CDR3 reads CASMGGSSDEQYF. CDR3 bases: TGTGCCAGCATGGGAGGCTCCTCGGACGAGCAGTACTTC.

This chain's CDR3 is CASSANTQTSVQETQYF. The DNA for the CDR3 is TGTGCCAGTAGTGCAAACACCCAGACTAGTGTACAAGAGACCCAGTACTTC. The chain links TRBV19 to TRBJ2-5; D is possibly TRBD2 (6 bases). This CDR3 has 17 residues. V lost 5 bases and J lost 2, with 21 bases in between. Germline V gene sequence: CDR1 LNHDA, CDR2 SQIVND (reference sequence).

The J gene is TRBJ2-1, the V gene TRBV7-2; D is uncertain. V gave up 4 bases and J gave up 7 bases, with 14 bases separating them. Looked up from germline, CDR1 is SGHTA and CDR2 is FQGNSA. This CDR3 has 14 amino acids. The CDR3 protein is CASSSLATLNEQFF. The CDR3 DNA follows: TGTGCCAGCAGCTCGCTCGCGACTCTGAATGAGCAGTTCTTC.

V gene TRBV6-4 combines with J gene TRBJ2-2; 7 nucleotides agree with TRBD1. V shed 0 bases and J 5 bases; nucleotides not matched to a gene: 9. This CDR3 is built from 17 residues. Germline V CDR1 and CDR2: MRHNA, SNTAGT. The CDR3 region has the DNA TGTGCCAGCAGTGACTCGGCTCAGGGGGTATGGACCGGGGAGCTGTTTTTT. This sequence encodes CASSDSAQGVWTGELFF.

The chain links TRBV4-2 to TRBJ1-2; D perhaps matches TRBD1 (5 bases). The CDR3 runs 13 residues. The V end lost 4 bases, the J end lost 5 bases, and 11 bases lay between the germline ends. CDR1 and CDR2 (germline): LGHNA, YNFKEQ. Written as DNA, the CDR3 is TGTGCCAGCAGCCGCGCGCGACAGTATGGCTACACCTTC. It yields the protein CASSRARQYGYTF.

V is TRBV15 and J is TRBJ2-7; perhaps D is TRBD1 or TRBD2 (5 bases each). The CDR3 totals 15 residues. CDR1 is LNHNV and CDR2 is YYDKDF in the germline V gene (reference sequence). The ends were cut back, 5 bases at V and 1 base at J, with 15 bases in the middle. The CDR3 nucleotides are TGTGCCACCAGCGCCCGGGACCGGGGATCCTACGAGCAGTACTTC. Translation: CATSARDRGSYEQYF.

The chain is built from TRBV2 and TRBJ1-4; TRBD1 matches 7 bases. The germline V gene encodes CDR1 SNHLY and CDR2 FYNNEI. This CDR3 comprises 14 residues. Trimming removed 6 bases from V and 7 bases from J; junction bases left unmatched: 8. The CDR3 DNA reads TGTGCCAGCAGCTACACAGGGGCAGGTGAAAAACTGTTTTTT. It codes for CASSYTGAGEKLFF.

This clone was observed a few times. The V gene is TRBV5-1, the J gene TRBJ1-1; D is uncertain. This CDR3 has 13 amino acids. CDR1 SGHRS and CDR2 YFSETQ come from the germline V gene. Trimming pared 3 bases from V and 4 bases from J, leaving 10 bases between. In nucleotides, the CDR3 is TGCGCCAGCAGCTCGGACTTGGGCACTGAAGCTTTCTTT. It encodes CASSSDLGTEAFF. The whole variable domain, filled in from reference TRBV5-1 and TRBJ1-1, reads KAGVTQTPRYLIKTRGQQVTLSCSPISGHRSVSWYQQTPGQGLQFLFEYFSETQRNKGNFPGRFSGRQFSNSRSEMNVSTLELGDSALYLCASSSDLGTEAFFGQGTRLTVV.

The chain joins TRBV12-5 to TRBJ2-5, with D possibly being TRBD1 or TRBD2 (6 bases each). From germline, CDR1 is LGHNT and CDR2 FRNRAP. The CDR3 loop spans 17 amino acids. Trimming stripped 6 bases from V and 1 base from J, with 21 bases between. CDR3 region: CASGGRGGDTFQETQYF. The CDR3 region has the DNA TGTGCTAGTGGCGGCAGGGGAGGTGATACATTCCAAGAGACCCAGTACTTC.

The rearrangement links TRBV5-6 to TRBJ1-5; D is perhaps TRBD1 (6 bases). CDR1 and CDR2 from the germline V gene are SGHDT and YYEEEE. The CDR3 consists of 18 residues. Trimming pared 0 bases from V and 5 bases from J, leaving 21 bases between. CDR3 sequence reads: CASSLGGPNRAGDQPQHF. The CDR3 nucleotides read TGTGCCAGCAGCTTGGGGGGGCCCAACAGGGCGGGCGATCAGCCCCAGCATTTT.

The chain combines TRBV25-1 with TRBJ2-7, with TRBD2 matching 7 bases. V was pared by 4 bases and J by 0 bases, with 6 bases of the junction left unmatched. The CDR3 covers 15 residues. The germline CDR1 and CDR2 sequences are MGHDK and SYGVNS. The CDR3: CASSAGGTGSYEQYF. The CDR3 DNA follows: TGTGCCAGCAGTGCGGGGGGTACCGGCTCCTACGAGCAGTACTTC.

The V gene is TRBV5-4, the J gene TRBJ2-1, with 10 nucleotides matching TRBD2. V shed 4 bases and J 5 bases; nucleotides not matched to a gene: 3. This CDR3 is built from 14 residues. Germline CDR1 is SGHNT and CDR2 is YYREEE (reference sequence). CDR3 amino acids: CASSKSGGDNEQFF. CDR3 sequence (DNA): TGTGCCAGCAGCAAAAGCGGGGGGGACAATGAGCAGTTCTTC.

The V call is TRBV29-1, the J call TRBJ1-1, with D hard to call. This CDR3 spans 12 amino acids. Trimming took 1 base from V and 6 from J, leaving 9 bases between them. CDR1 and CDR2 (germline): SQVTM, ANQGSEA. The CDR3: CSVEAGLAEAFF. The CDR3 DNA follows: TGCAGCGTTGAAGCAGGCCTGGCTGAAGCTTTCTTT. The whole variable domain, filled in from reference TRBV29-1 and TRBJ1-1, reads SAVISQKPSRDICQRGTSLTIQCQVDSQVTMMFWYRQQPGQSLTLIATANQGSEATYESGFVIDKFPISRPNLTFSTLTVSNMSPEDSSIYLCSVEAGLAEAFFGQGTRLTVV.

The chain is built from TRBV14 and TRBJ2-7, with D possibly being TRBD1 or TRBD2 (5 bases each). The CDR3 has 14 amino acids. The V end was cut by 4 bases, the J end by 3 bases, with 13 bases between. Germline V gene sequence: CDR1 SGHDN, CDR2 FVKESK. The CDR3, as DNA: TGTGCCAGCAGCCTGCCGGGACCCAACTACGAGCAGTACTTC. Amino acid sequence: CASSLPGPNYEQYF.

The V call is TRBV29-1, the J call TRBJ1-2; D may be TRBD1 (5 bases). The germline CDR1 and CDR2 sequences are SQVTM and ANQGSEA. Between the trimmed V and J ends, which lost 0 bases and 9 bases, there was a span of 14 bases. The CDR3 is 13 residues long. Here the CDR3 DNA reads TGCAGCGTTGAAGATGGCAGGGCTGATCGCTACACCTTC. This gives the protein CSVEDGRADRYTF.